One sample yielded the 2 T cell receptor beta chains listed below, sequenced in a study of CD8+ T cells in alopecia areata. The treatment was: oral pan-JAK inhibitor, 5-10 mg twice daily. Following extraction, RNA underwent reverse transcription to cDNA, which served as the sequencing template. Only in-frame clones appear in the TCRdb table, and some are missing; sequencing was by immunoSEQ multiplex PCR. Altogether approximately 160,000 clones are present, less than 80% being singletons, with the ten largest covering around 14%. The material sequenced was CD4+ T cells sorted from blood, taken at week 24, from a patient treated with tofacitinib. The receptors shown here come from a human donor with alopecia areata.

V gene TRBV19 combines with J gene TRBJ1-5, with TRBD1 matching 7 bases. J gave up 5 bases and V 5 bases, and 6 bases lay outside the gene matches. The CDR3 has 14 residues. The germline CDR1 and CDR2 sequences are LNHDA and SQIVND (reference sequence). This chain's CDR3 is CASSLRQGDQPQHF. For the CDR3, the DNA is TGTGCCAGTAGTTTGAGACAGGGAGATCAGCCCCAGCATTTT.

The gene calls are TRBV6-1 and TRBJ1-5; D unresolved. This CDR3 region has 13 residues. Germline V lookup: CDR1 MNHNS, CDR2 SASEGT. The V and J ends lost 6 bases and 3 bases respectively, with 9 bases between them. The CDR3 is CASRNGNNQPQHF. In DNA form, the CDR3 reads TGTGCCAGCAGAAATGGGAACAATCAGCCCCAGCATTTT.